This is a list of T cell receptor beta chains from one sample in a study of blood T cell repertoires in COVID-19. TCRdb's table, derived via immunoSEQ multiplex PCR, lists solely in-frame clones and lacks some. This sample has 380,000 or so clones, with 80% to 90% found just once. Sequenced input: peripheral blood. The receptors were gathered from a middle-aged man with acute or convalescent COVID-19. Each CDR3 is given with its conserved first and last residue. D genes are given only for firm matches. Expanded clones get a size class; other rows say once, few or many, or leave the size out.

V	size	J	length	D	CDR3	DNA
TRBV30	.	TRBJ2-3	13	.	CAWSVPGTDTQYF	TGTGCCTGGAGTGTACCGGGCACAGATACGCAGTATTTT
TRBV24-1	few	TRBJ1-1	14	TRBD1	CATGTGTGNTEAFF	TGTGCCACCGGAACCGGGACAGGGAACACTGAAGCTTTCTTT
TRBV4-3	.	TRBJ2-7	15	TRBD2	CASSPGRGLAYEQYF	TGCGCCAGCAGCCCAGGCCGGGGACTAGCCTACGAGCAGTACTTC
TRBV9	.	TRBJ2-2	17	TRBD1	CASSVGVMDRDTGELFF	TGTGCCAGCAGCGTAGGGGTCATGGACAGGGACACCGGGGAGCTGTTTTTT
TRBV10-3	.	TRBJ1-2	12	.	CAISGTEYGYTF	TGTGCCATCAGTGGGACAGAGTATGGCTACACCTTC
TRBV12-3/TRBV12-4	.	TRBJ1-1	12	.	CASTGGGSEAFF	TGTGCCAGCACCGGCGGGGGCAGTGAAGCTTTCTTT
TRBV7-2	.	TRBJ1-2	14	.	CASRAGGGLGGYTF	TGTGCCAGCAGGGCAGGTGGGGGCTTGGGTGGCTACACCTTC
TRBV5-8	.	TRBJ2-7	13	TRBD2	CASSQREGYEQYF	TGTGCCAGCAGCCAGCGGGAGGGTTACGAGCAGTACTTC
TRBV5-1	.	TRBJ2-5	15	.	CASSNNMDPGETQYF	TGCGCCAGCAGCAACAACATGGACCCGGGGGAGACCCAGTACTTC
TRBV5-1	.	TRBJ1-5	15	TRBD1	CASSNPGQGPQPQHF	TGCGCCAGCAGCAACCCAGGACAGGGCCCTCAGCCCCAGCATTTT
TRBV11-3	.	TRBJ2-2	16	TRBD2	CASSTYGGSGTGELFF	TGTGCCAGCAGTACCTACGGGGGGAGCGGCACCGGGGAGCTGTTTTTT
TRBV28	.	TRBJ2-1	11	.	CASRSSYEQFF	TGTGCCAGCAGGTCTAGCTATGAGCAGTTCTTC
TRBV11-2	.	TRBJ1-5	14	TRBD1	CASSQTGINQPQHF	TGTGCCAGCAGCCAGACAGGGATCAATCAGCCCCAGCATTTT
TRBV9	.	TRBJ1-1	15	TRBD1	CASSVAVGQGPEAFF	TGTGCCAGCAGCGTAGCTGTAGGACAGGGGCCTGAAGCTTTCTTT
TRBV9	.	TRBJ1-1	17	.	CASSAGPNRVWNTEAFF	TGTGCCAGCAGCGCGGGCCCCAACAGGGTCTGGAACACTGAAGCTTTCTTT
TRBV13	.	TRBJ2-7	10	.	CASSRYEQYF	TGTGCCAGCAGCCGTTACGAGCAGTACTTC
TRBV6-6	.	TRBJ2-5	14	TRBD1	CASSYSDRKETQYF	TGTGCCAGCAGTTACTCGGACAGGAAAGAGACCCAGTACTTC
TRBV7-2	few	TRBJ1-1	12	TRBD1	CASSIGTAEAFF	TGTGCCAGCAGCATCGGGACAGCTGAAGCTTTCTTT
TRBV5-1	.	TRBJ2-1	15	.	CASSLGQGSHNEQFF	TGCGCCAGCAGCCTGGGTCAGGGATCTCACAATGAGCAGTTCTTC
TRBV6-6	.	TRBJ2-7	12	TRBD1	CASRSDRDEQYF	TGTGCCAGCAGATCGGACAGGGACGAGCAGTACTTC